This T cell receptor (beta chain) is drawn from a study of type 1 regulatory T cells. As for the study in general: T-allo10 is an in vitro-generated, Tr1-enriched CD4 T cell product specific for alloantigen.

Graft donor-derived T-allo10 cells were described as host-alloantigen-specific, anergic, and alloantigen-specifically suppressive. Of note for this clonotype: Its specificity is unknown.

The germline gives CDR1 SQVTM, CDR2 ANQGSEA. V lost 4 bases and J lost 3, with 20 bases in between. The CDR3 sequence is 16 residues long. TCRdb passed the reads through MiXCR, listing each CDR3 protein once. The table lists around 62,000 distinct CDR3 sequences, about 69% of them singletons. The clonotype was recovered from a human donor in good health. The specimen sequenced was cultured T cells, either the whole culture or a sorted T cell fraction (not recorded which). Indicated subset: Tr1-enriched cell product generated in vitro against host alloantigens. The rearrangement links TRBV29-1 to TRBJ2-3; maybe TRBD1 (5 bases). As DNA, the CDR3 is TGCAGCGTTGCAGGGATTTTGAGACAAACTACAGATACGCAGTATTTT. Translation: CSVAGILRQTTDTQYF.